The entry below gives a single T cell receptor (beta chain) sequence along with its context. What it binds is not known. The data originate from a study of immune evolution from preneoplasia to lung adenocarcinoma. In germline, CDR1 is SEHNR, CDR2 FQNEAQ (reference sequence). The V and J ends lost 1 base and 4 bases respectively, with 5 bases between them. The CDR3 extends over 14 amino acids. Patients had resection in Japan or China between about 2014 and 2017. Histologic diagnosis was independently verified by two lung pathologists. Study observations and caveats: Top clone share appeared to fall from AAH through AIS, MIA, adenocarcinoma. Later-stage lesions seemingly showed higher T cell density and diversity than normal lung.

Data came from immunoSEQ multiplex PCR; TCRdb stores just in-frame clones and leaves some out. The profile shows roughly 7,500 clones, roughly 69% of them singletons. This clonotype was obtained from a donor older than 65 with lung adenocarcinoma. Some clones in this sample may be carry-over from other donors' samples. J is TRBJ2-6 and V is TRBV7-9; tentative D call: TRBD1 (5 bases). What was sequenced was FFPE atypical adenomatous hyperplasia tissue from the lung. The subset: atypical adenomatous hyperplasia (AAH), lung preneoplasia. The CDR3 spells CASSLEGGANVLTF. CDR3 in DNA: TGTGCCAGCAGCTTAGAGGGGGGGGCCAACGTCCTGACTTTC.